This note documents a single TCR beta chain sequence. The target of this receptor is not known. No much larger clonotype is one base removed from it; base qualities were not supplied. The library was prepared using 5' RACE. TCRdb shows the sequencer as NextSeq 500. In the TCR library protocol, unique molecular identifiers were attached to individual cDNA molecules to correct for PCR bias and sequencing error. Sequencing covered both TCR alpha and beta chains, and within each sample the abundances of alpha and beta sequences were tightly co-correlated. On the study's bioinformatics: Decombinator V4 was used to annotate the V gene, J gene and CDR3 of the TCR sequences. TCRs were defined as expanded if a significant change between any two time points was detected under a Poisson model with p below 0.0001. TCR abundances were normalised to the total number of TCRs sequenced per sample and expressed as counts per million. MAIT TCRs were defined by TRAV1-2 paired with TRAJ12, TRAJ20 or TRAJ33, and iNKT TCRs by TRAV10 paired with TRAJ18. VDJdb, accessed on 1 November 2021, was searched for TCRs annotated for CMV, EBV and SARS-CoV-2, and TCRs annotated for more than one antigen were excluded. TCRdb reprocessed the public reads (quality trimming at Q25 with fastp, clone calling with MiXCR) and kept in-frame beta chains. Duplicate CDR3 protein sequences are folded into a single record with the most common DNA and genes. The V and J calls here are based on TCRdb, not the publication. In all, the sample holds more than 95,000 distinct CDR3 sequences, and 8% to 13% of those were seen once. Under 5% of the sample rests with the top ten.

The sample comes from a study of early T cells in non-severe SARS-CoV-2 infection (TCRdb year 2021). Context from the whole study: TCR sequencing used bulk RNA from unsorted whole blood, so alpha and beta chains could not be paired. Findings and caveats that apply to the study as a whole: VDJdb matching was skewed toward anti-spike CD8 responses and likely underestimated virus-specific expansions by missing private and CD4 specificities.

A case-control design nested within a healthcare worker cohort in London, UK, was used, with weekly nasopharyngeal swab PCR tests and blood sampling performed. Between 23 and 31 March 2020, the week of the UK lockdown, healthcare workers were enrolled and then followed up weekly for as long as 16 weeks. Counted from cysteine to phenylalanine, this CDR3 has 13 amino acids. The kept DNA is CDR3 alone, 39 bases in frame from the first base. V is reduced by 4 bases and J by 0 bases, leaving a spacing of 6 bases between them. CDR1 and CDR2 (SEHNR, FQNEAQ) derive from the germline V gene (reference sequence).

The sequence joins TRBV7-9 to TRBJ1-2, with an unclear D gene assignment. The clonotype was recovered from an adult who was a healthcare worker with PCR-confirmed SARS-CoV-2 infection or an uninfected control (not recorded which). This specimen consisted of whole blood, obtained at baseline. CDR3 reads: CASSSTTNYGYTF. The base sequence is TGTGCCAGCAGCTCGACGACTAACTATGGCTACACCTTC. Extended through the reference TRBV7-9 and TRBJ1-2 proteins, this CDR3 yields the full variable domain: DTGVSQNPRHKITKRGQNVTFRCDPISEHNRLYWYRQTLGQGPEFLTYFQNEAQLEKSRLLSDRFSAERPKGSFSTLEIQRTEQGDSAMYLCASSSTTNYGYTFGSGTRLTVV.